The 26 T cell receptor beta chains below were found in one sample sequenced in a study of cytomegalovirus exposure and HLA in healthy donors. This PCR relied on a set of 60 Vbeta primers and 13 Jbeta primers. Here immunoSEQ multiplex PCR was the method, and the copy in TCRdb shows in-frame clones only, minus some. The sample data list 85,000 to 90,000 clones. Sequenced material: PBMCs. The receptor set was obtained from a middle-aged man in good health and CMV-seropositive.

This chain joins TRBV10-3 and TRBJ2-2; maybe TRBD2 (6 bases). V lost 0 bases and J lost 5, with 10 bases in between. The germline gives CDR1 ENHRY, CDR2 SYGVKD. The CDR3 has 15 residues. The CDR3 protein is CAISESGGRTGELFF. The DNA for the CDR3 is TGTGCCATCAGTGAGTCGGGAGGACGTACCGGGGAGCTGTTTTTT.

The chain couples TRBV30 to TRBJ1-2; maybe TRBD1 (5 bases). Germline assignment: CDR1 GTSNPN and CDR2 SVGIG (reference sequence). The ends were cut back, 0 bases at V and 4 bases at J, with 9 bases in the middle. The CDR3 totals 13 residues. The DNA of the CDR3 is TGTGCCTGGAGTGTAGGTGGGGCCTATGGCTACACCTTC. Its protein product is CAWSVGGAYGYTF. The whole variable domain, filled in from reference TRBV30 and TRBJ1-2, reads SQTIHQWPATLVQPVGSPLSLECTVEGTSNPNLYWYRQAAGRGLQLLFYSVGIGQISSEVPQNLSASRPQDRQFILSSKKLLLSDSGFYLCAWSVGGAYGYTFGSGTRLTVV.

CDR3: CASSSHHQGGRQPQHF. The CDR3 nucleotides read TGTGCCAGTAGTTCCCATCACCAGGGCGGACGGCAGCCCCAGCATTTT. The chain uses TRBV19 and TRBJ1-5; tentative D call: TRBD1 (5 bases). The V gene lost 5 bases and the J gene lost 7 bases, with 21 bases spanning the gap. Germline CDR1 is LNHDA and CDR2 is SQIVND (reference sequence). This CDR3 is built from 16 residues.

The chain is built from TRBV6-1 and TRBJ1-2; D not certain. V was clipped by 10 bases and J by 8 bases, with 20 bases between them. The germline V gene encodes CDR1 MNHNS and CDR2 SASEGT. The CDR3 spans 13 residues. Written as DNA, the CDR3 is TGTGCCACCCGACGGTCGCCTGAGGAAGGCTACACCTTC. Amino acids: CATRRSPEEGYTF.

The chain links TRBV5-6 to TRBJ1-3, with D possibly being TRBD1 (5 bases). V was pared by 0 bases and J by 1 base, with 8 bases between. This CDR3 contains 15 residues. The germline V gene has CDR1 SGHDT and CDR2 YYEEEE. The CDR3 coding sequence is TGTGCCAGCAGCTTGGCCGGGGGTTCTGGAAACACCATATATTTT. Protein: CASSLAGGSGNTIYF.

V usage is TRBV4-3 and J usage is TRBJ2-1, with a tentative D call TRBD2 (6 bases). Per germline, CDR1 LGHNA and CDR2 YSLEER. V was pared by 1 base and J by 5 bases, with 18 bases between. This CDR3 spans 17 amino acids. The DNA of the CDR3 is TGCGCCAGCAGCCAAGGAGGAGTAGGAGGGACCGACAATGAGCAGTTCTTC. Its translation is CASSQGGVGGTDNEQFF.

The chain employs TRBV28 and TRBJ2-1; 9 bases agree with TRBD2. After removal of 3 bases from V and 7 bases from J, the junction contained 4 bases not matched to a gene. Germline assignment: CDR1 MDHEN and CDR2 SYDVKM. The CDR3 covers 14 residues. CDR3 loop: CASSFSGRKNEQFF. CDR3 DNA: TGTGCCAGCAGTTTCAGCGGGAGGAAGAATGAGCAGTTCTTC.

DNA for the CDR3: TGTGCCTGGCTAGGCCGCGGGACAGGGACCACCTATGGCTACACCTTC. The encoded protein is CAWLGRGTGTTYGYTF. The chain couples TRBV30 to TRBJ1-2; TRBD1 matches at 9 bases. Germline V gene lookup returns CDR1 GTSNPN and CDR2 SVGIG (reference sequence). The ends lost 5 bases at V and 4 bases at J; junction bases unmatched: 14. The CDR3 has 16 residues.

The chain recombines TRBV11-3 with TRBJ2-2; 7 bases are shared with TRBD2. The trim removed 0 bases at V and 6 bases at J, leaving 16 bases unmatched. Germline loops: CDR1 SGHNT, CDR2 YENEEA. The CDR3 is 19 residues long. CDR3 DNA: TGTGCCAGCAGCTTAGATCTGGCTAGCGGTCGTAGCGTGGCCGGGGAGCTGTTTTTT. It yields the protein CASSLDLASGRSVAGELFF.

This chain links TRBV21-1 with TRBJ2-1; the table's D call, TRBD1, has no DNA check behind it. TRBV21-1 is a pseudogene segment. CDR3 length equals 17 residues. CDR3 protein: CASSNSQGQKSYNEQFF. DNA for the CDR3: TGTGCCAGCAGCAATTCTCAGGGACAAAAATCCTACAATGAGCAGTTCTTC.

Comment on this clone: This sample includes further DNA sequences coding for the same CDR3. CDR3 DNA sequence: TGTGCCAGCTCACCAACAGAGAACACTGAAGCTTTCTTT. It yields the protein CASSPTENTEAFF. The chain employs TRBV18 and TRBJ1-1; D ambiguous. This CDR3 is 13 amino acids long. Trimming took 2 bases from V and 1 from J, leaving 5 bases between them. The V gene's germline CDR1 is KGHSH and CDR2 LQKENI.

The J gene is TRBJ1-2, the V gene TRBV7-2; no reliable D call. The CDR3 loop spans 13 amino acids. CDR1 is SGHTA, CDR2 FQGNSA, per germline. Trimming took 0 bases from V and 2 from J, leaving 4 bases between them. The CDR3 loop is CASSLALNYGYTF. The CDR3 nucleotides are TGTGCCAGCAGCTTAGCCCTAAACTATGGCTACACCTTC.

The genes are TRBV21-1 and TRBJ2-7; TRBD2, the table's D call, was not compared with the DNA. TRBV21-1 represents a pseudogene. CDR3 length equals 13 residues. The CDR3 protein is CASSKGGEGEQYV. The CDR3 DNA sequence: TGTGCCAGCAGCAAAGGCGGGGAGGGCGAGCAGTACGTC.

The rearrangement joins TRBV9 to TRBJ2-5; 9 bases are shared with TRBD1. After removal of 0 bases from V and 7 bases from J, the junction contained 7 bases not matched to a gene. This CDR3 region has 15 residues. Germline lookup yields CDR1 SGDLS and CDR2 YYNGEE. DNA of the CDR3: TGTGCCAGCAGCGTAGGCAGGACAGGGGAGCCGACCCAGTACTTC. This encodes CASSVGRTGEPTQYF.

V gene TRBV30 combines with J gene TRBJ2-1; possibly TRBD2 for D (5 bases). Trimming removed 3 bases from V and 6 bases from J, with 18 bases in between. The CDR3 extends over 15 amino acids. CDR1 and CDR2 from the germline V gene are GTSNPN and SVGIG (reference sequence). CDR3 sequence (DNA): TGTGCCTGGAGCATAACCGGGCTTAGCGTCAATGAGCAGTTCTTC. It translates to CAWSITGLSVNEQFF. The full variable domain, with the rest looked up from reference TRBV30 and TRBJ2-1, is SQTIHQWPATLVQPVGSPLSLECTVEGTSNPNLYWYRQAAGRGLQLLFYSVGIGQISSEVPQNLSASRPQDRQFILSSKKLLLSDSGFYLCAWSITGLSVNEQFFGPGTRLTVL.

This rearrangement joins TRBV29-1 to TRBJ2-2; 12 bases are shared with TRBD2. V shed 7 bases, J shed 6 bases, and the junction held 9 bases outside the gene matches. Germline assignment: CDR1 SQVTM and CDR2 ANQGSEA. The CDR3 totals 15 residues. CDR3 in DNA: TGCAGCGCCTTGGGACTAGCGGGCTCGTCCGGGGAGCTGTTTTTT. Its translation: CSALGLAGSSGELFF.

V is TRBV4-3 and J is TRBJ2-7; 7 bases agree with TRBD2. The CDR3 runs 17 residues. Per the germline V gene, CDR1 is LGHNA and CDR2 is YSLEER. V dropped 3 bases and J dropped 1; count of bases not matched to a gene: 12. The CDR3 spells CASSHGVLAVLSYEQYF. The DNA of the CDR3 is TGCGCCAGCAGCCATGGGGTGCTAGCGGTGTTGTCCTACGAGCAGTACTTC.

The chain joins TRBV30 to TRBJ1-2; D is perhaps TRBD1 (5 bases). Per the germline V gene, CDR1 is GTSNPN and CDR2 is SVGIG (reference sequence). V was clipped by 5 bases and J by 4 bases, with 14 bases between them. The CDR3 contains 13 residues. DNA of the CDR3: TGTGCCTGGGGGGACTTGGGGAGCTATGGCTACACCTTC. Translation: CAWGDLGSYGYTF.

The chain is built from TRBV11-3 and TRBJ2-1; no clear D gene. The CDR3 sequence is 13 residues long. Trimming shortened V by 1 base and J by 7 bases, and 8 bases separated the two germline ends. Germline values: CDR1 SGHNT, CDR2 YENEEA. The chain's CDR3 is CASSLGQKNEQFF. Here the CDR3 DNA reads TGTGCCAGCAGCTTAGGGCAGAAGAATGAGCAGTTCTTC.

The rearrangement uses TRBV30 and TRBJ2-3, with TRBD2 identical over 11 bases. From germline, CDR1 is GTSNPN and CDR2 SVGIG (reference sequence). The trim removed 4 bases at V and 5 bases at J, leaving 5 bases unmatched. The CDR3 is 14 amino acids. The CDR3 DNA sequence: TGTGCCTGGACCCTAGCGGGAGGAGGAGATACGCAGTATTTT. It encodes CAWTLAGGGDTQYF. The complete variable domain, with remaining parts taken from reference TRBV30 and TRBJ2-3, reads SQTIHQWPATLVQPVGSPLSLECTVEGTSNPNLYWYRQAAGRGLQLLFYSVGIGQISSEVPQNLSASRPQDRQFILSSKKLLLSDSGFYLCAWTLAGGGDTQYFGPGTRLTVL.

The J gene is TRBJ2-1, the V gene TRBV6-1, with 9 positions matching TRBD2. The V gene's germline CDR1 is MNHNS and CDR2 SASEGT. The length of the CDR3 is 14 residues. V lost 3 bases, J lost 5 bases, and 2 bases stayed unmatched. CDR3 in DNA: TGTGCCAGCAGTGAGAGCGGGAGGAACAATGAGCAGTTCTTC. Encoded protein: CASSESGRNNEQFF.

The rearrangement uses TRBV5-3 and TRBJ2-1; 12 bases map to TRBD2. TRBV5-3 is an ORF for which the function is uncertain. V gave up 4 bases and J gave up 10 bases; unmatched junction bases: 12. The CDR3 is 16 residues long. For the CDR3, the DNA is TGTGCCAGAAGCATAACGACTAGCGGGAGTTCTAAGGAGCAGTTCTTC. Its translation: CARSITTSGSSKEQFF.

V and J are TRBV4-3 and TRBJ2-7; TRBD2 matches at 11 bases. Germline CDR1 LGHNA, CDR2 YSLEER. The CDR3 is 18 amino acids. The V and J ends lost 0 bases and 7 bases, in that order; junction bases with no gene match: 14. The CDR3 here is CASSQETSGGIRASEQYF. CDR3 nucleotides: TGCGCCAGCAGCCAAGAAACTAGCGGGGGAATACGAGCCTCAGAGCAGTACTTC.

The chain is built from TRBV6-1 and TRBJ1-2; 10 nucleotides line up with TRBD1. This CDR3 is built from 15 residues. Germline CDR1 MNHNS, CDR2 SASEGT. Trimming cost V 4 bases and J 4 bases; bases outside gene matches: 6. The CDR3 region has the DNA TGTGCCAGCAGTGCGACAGGGGGCGAAGGCTATGGCTACACCTTC. Its translation is CASSATGGEGYGYTF.

V and J are TRBV27 and TRBJ1-1; D might be TRBD1 (5 bases). Trimming shortened V by 5 bases and J by 5 bases, and 12 bases separated the two germline ends. Germline V lookup: CDR1 MNHEY, CDR2 SMNVEV (reference sequence). The CDR3 has 13 residues. The CDR3 nucleotides read TGTGCCAGCAGTGGGGGGGTAGGGACTGAAGCTTTCTTT. It codes for CASSGGVGTEAFF.

V is TRBV7-9 and J is TRBJ2-3, with 10 bases lining up with TRBD2. The J segment lost 5 bases and the V segment lost 4 bases, leaving 12 bases of the junction unmatched. The CDR3 is 17 residues long. Germline V gene lookup returns CDR1 SEHNR and CDR2 FQNEAQ (reference sequence). CDR3 protein: CASSSGFQREGRDTQYF. The DNA for the CDR3 is TGTGCCAGCAGCTCCGGGTTCCAGCGGGAGGGTCGAGATACGCAGTATTTT.